This TCR beta chain was profiled in a study of shared clonotypes between healthy human individuals. Regarding the study as a whole: Sharing across four donors was highest in naive CD4 (around 5%) and lowest in memory CD8 (0.4%).

This CDR3 has 16 residues. V shed 3 bases and J 2 bases; nucleotides not matched to a gene: 5. Germline assignment: CDR1 MNHNS and CDR2 SASEGT. Notes on this clone: Its cognate antigen is unknown.

Data came from immunoSEQ multiplex PCR; TCRdb stores just in-frame clones and leaves some out. The sample records approximately 1,500,000 clones, over 95% being singletons. Within Nashville, Tennessee resided all donors, each a Caucasian adult. The chain joins TRBV6-1 to TRBJ2-3; 10 bases fit TRBD2. Sequenced input: naive CD4+ T cells sorted from blood. Described subset: CD45RA+ positively selected. The source of this sequence is a man aged 25-45 years in good health. As DNA, the CDR3 is TGTGCCAGCAGTGAGACTCTAGCGGGAGCCACAGATACGCAGTATTTT. It codes for CASSETLAGATDTQYF.